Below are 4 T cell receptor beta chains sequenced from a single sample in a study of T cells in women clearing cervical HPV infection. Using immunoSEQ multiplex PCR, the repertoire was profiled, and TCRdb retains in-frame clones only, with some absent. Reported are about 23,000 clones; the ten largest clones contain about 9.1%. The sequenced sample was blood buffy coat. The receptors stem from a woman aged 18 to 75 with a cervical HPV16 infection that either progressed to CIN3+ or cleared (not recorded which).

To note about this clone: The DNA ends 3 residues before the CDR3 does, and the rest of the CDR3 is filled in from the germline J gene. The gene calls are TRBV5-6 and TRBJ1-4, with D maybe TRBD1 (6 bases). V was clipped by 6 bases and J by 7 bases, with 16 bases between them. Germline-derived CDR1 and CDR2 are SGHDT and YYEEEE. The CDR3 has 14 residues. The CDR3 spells CASILWGGSEKLFF. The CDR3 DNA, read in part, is TGTGCCAGCATTCTATGGGGGGGCAGTGAAAAA.

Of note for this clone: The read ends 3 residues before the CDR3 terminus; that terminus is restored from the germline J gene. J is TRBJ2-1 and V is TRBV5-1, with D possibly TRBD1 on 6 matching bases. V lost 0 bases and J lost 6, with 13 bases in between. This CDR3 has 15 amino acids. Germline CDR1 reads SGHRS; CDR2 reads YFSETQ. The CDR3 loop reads CASSLGTGTSNEQFF. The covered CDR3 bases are TGCGCCAGCAGCTTGGGAACAGGGACCAGCAATGAG.

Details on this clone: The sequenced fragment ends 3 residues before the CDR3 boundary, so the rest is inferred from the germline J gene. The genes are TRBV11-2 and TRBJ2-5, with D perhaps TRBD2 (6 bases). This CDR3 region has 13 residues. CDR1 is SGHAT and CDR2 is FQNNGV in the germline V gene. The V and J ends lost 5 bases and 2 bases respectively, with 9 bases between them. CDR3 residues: CASSLRGQETQYF. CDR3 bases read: TGTGCCAGCAGCCTCCGGGGGCAAGAGACC.

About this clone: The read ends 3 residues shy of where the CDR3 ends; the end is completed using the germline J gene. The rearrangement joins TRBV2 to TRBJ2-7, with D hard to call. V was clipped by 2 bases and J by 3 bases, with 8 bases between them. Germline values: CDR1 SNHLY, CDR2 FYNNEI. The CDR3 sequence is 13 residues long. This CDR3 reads CASSELVYYEQYF. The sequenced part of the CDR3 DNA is TGTGCCAGCAGTGAACTAGTCTACTACGAG.